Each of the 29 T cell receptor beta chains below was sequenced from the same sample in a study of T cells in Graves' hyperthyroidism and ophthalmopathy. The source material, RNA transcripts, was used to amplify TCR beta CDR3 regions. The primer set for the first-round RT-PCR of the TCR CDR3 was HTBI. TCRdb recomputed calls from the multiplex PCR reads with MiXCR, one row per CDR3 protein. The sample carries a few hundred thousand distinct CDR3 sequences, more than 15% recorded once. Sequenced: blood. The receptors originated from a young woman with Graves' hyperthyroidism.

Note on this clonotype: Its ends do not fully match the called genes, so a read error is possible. CDR3 bases: TGTGCCAGCAGCTTGGGGACTCAGTCCTTCAATGAGCAGTTCTTC. Its protein is CASSLGTQSFNEQFF. This chain connects TRBV5-6 to TRBJ2-1; TRBD2 might be the D (5 bases). The CDR3 is 15 residues long. Germline V lookup: CDR1 SGHDT, CDR2 YYEEEE. Together with reference TRBV5-6 and TRBJ2-1, the CDR3 gives the full variable domain: DAGVTQSPTHLIKTRGQQVTLRCSPKSGHDTVSWYQQALGQGPQFIFQYYEEEERQRGNFPDRFSGHQFPNYSSELNVNALLLGDSALYLCASSLGTQSFNEQFFGPGTRLTVL.

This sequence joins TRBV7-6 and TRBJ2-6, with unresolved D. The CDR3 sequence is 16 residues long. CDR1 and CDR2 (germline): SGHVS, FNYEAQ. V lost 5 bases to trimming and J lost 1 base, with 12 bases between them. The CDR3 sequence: CASSASLGSGANVLTF. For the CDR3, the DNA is TGTGCCAGCAGCGCATCGTTAGGGTCTGGGGCCAACGTCCTGACTTTC.

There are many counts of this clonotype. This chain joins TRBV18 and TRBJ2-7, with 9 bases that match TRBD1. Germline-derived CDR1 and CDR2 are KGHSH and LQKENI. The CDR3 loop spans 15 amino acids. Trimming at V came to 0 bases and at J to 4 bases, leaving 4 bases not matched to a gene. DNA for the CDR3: TGTGCCAGCTCACCACCTAATGGACAGGGGTACGAGCAGTACTTC. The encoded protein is CASSPPNGQGYEQYF.

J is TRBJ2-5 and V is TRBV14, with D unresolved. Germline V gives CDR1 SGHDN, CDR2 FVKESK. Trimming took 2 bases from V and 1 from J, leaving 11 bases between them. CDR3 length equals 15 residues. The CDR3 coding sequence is TGTGCCAGCAGCCAATTGGACCTCCTCCAAGAGACCCAGTACTTC. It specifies CASSQLDLLQETQYF. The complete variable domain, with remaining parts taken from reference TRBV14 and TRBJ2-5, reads EAGVTQFPSHSVIEKGQTVTLRCDPISGHDNLYWYRRVMGKEIKFLLHFVKESKQDESGMPNNRFLAERTGGTYSTLKVQPAELEDSGVYFCASSQLDLLQETQYFGPGTRLLVL.

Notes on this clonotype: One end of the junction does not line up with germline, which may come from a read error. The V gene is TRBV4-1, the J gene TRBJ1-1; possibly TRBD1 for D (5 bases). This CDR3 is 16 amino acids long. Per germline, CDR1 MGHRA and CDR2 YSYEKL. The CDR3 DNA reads TGCGCCAGCAGCCGAGGAGGAATCGGGGCCGGCACTGAAGCTTCCTTT. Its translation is CASSRGGIGAGTEASF.

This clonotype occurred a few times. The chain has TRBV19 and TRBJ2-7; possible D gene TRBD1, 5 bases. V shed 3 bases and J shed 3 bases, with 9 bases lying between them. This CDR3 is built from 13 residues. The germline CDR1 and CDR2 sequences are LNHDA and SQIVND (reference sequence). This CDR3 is CASSIDSDYEQYF. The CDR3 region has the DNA TGTGCCAGTAGTATTGACAGTGACTACGAGCAGTACTTC.

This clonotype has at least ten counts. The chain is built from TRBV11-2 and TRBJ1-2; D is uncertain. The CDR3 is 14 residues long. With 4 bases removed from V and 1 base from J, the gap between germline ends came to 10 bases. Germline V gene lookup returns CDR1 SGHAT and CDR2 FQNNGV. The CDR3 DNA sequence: TGTGCCAGCAGCTACCTAGGGTTTAACTATGGCTACACCTTC. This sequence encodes CASSYLGFNYGYTF.

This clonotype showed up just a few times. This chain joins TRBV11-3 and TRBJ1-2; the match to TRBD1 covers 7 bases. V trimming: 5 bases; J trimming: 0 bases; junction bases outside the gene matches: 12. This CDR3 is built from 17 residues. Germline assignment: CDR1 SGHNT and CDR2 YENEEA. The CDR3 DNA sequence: TGTGCCAGCAGCAAAAGACAGGGAACACTGGCTAACTATGGCTACACCTTC. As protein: CASSKRQGTLANYGYTF.

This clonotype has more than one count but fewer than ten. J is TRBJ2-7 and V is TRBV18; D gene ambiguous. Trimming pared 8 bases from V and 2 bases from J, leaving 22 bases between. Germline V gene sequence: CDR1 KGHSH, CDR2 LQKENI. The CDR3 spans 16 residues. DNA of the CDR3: TGTGCCAGCACCCCGAGGAACCTTGACTCGACCTACGAGCAGTACTTC. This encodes CASTPRNLDSTYEQYF.

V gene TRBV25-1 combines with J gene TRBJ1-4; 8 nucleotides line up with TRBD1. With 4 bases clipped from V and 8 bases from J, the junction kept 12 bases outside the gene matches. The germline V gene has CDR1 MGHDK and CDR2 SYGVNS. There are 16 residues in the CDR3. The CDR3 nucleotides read TGTGCCAGCAGTGCAGTACCGGGACAGGCGGACGAAAAACTGTTTTTT. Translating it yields CASSAVPGQADEKLFF.

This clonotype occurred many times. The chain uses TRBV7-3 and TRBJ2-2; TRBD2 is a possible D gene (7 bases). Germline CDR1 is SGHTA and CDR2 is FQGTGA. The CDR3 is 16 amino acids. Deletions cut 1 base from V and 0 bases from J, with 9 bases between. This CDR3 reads CASSLIGGPNTGELFF. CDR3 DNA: TGTGCCAGCAGCTTAATCGGGGGGCCGAACACCGGGGAGCTGTTTTTT.

The CDR3: CASRPRTGPLNEKLFF. Here the CDR3 DNA reads TGTGCCAGCAGACCACGGACAGGGCCCCTTAATGAAAAACTGTTTTTT. This sequence joins TRBV28 and TRBJ1-4; 8 bases align to TRBD1. V gave up 6 bases and J gave up 4 bases; unmatched junction bases: 10. CDR1 and CDR2 from the germline V gene are MDHEN and SYDVKM. This CDR3 is 16 amino acids long.

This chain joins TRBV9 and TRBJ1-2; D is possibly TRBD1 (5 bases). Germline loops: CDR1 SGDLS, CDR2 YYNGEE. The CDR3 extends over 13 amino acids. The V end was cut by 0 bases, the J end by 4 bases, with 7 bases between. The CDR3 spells CASSVVTGYGYTF. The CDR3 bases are TGTGCCAGCAGCGTAGTAACAGGCTATGGCTACACCTTC.

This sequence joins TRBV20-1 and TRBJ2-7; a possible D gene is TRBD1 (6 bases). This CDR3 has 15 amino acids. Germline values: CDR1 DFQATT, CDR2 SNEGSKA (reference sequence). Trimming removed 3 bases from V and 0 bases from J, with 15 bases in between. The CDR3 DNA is TGCAGTGCTAGGGGCCTCGAGACAGGCTCCTACGAGCAGTACTTC. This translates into CSARGLETGSYEQYF.

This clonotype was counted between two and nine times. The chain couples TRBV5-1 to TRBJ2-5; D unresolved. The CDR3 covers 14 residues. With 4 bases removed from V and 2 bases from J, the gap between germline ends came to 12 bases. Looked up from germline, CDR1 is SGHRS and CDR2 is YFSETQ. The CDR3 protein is CASSPVAVQETQYF. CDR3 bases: TGCGCCAGCAGCCCGGTAGCCGTACAAGAGACCCAGTACTTC.

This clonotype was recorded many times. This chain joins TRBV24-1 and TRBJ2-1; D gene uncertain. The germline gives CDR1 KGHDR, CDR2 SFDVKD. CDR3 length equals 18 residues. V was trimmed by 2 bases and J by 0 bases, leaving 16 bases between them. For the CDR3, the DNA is TGTGCCACCAGTGATTCGAAGGTCGGAGTAATCTCCTACAATGAGCAGTTCTTC. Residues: CATSDSKVGVISYNEQFF.

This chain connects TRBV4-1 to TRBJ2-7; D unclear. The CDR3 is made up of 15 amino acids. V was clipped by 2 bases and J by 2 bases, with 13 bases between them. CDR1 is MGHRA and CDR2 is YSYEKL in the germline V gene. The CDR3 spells CASSQIGGSTYEQYF. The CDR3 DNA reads TGCGCCAGCAGCCAAATCGGTGGCAGCACCTACGAGCAGTACTTC.

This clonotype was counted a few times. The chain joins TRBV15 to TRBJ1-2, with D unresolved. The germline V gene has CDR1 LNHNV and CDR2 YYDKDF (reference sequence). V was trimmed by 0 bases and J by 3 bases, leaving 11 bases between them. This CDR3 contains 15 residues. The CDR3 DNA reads TGTGCCACCAGCAGAGATCAAGCAGGATACTATGGCTACACCTTC. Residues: CATSRDQAGYYGYTF. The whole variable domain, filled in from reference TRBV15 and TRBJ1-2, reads DAMVIQNPRYQVTQFGKPVTLSCSQTLNHNVMYWYQQKSSQAPKLLFHYYDKDFNNEADTPDNFQSRRPNTSFCFLDIRSPGLGDTAMYLCATSRDQAGYYGYTFGSGTRLTVV.

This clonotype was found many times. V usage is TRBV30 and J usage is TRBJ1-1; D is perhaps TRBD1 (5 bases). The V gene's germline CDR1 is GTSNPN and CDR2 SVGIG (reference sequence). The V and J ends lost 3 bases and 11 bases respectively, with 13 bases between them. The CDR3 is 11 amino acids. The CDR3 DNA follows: TGTGCCTGGAGAGATGGACAAGTTGCTTTCTTT. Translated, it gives CAWRDGQVAFF.

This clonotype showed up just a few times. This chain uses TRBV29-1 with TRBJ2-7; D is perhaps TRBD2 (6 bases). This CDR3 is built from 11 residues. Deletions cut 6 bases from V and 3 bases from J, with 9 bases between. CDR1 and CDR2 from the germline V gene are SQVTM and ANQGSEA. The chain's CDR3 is CSVVSGYEQYF. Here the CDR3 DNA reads TGCAGCGTCGTTAGCGGCTACGAGCAGTACTTC.

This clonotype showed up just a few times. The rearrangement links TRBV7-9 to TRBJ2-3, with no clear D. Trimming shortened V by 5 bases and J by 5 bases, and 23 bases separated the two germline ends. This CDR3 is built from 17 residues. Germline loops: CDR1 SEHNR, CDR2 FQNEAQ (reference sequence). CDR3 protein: CASSLPPTTSWLDTQYF. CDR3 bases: TGTGCCAGCAGCCTACCTCCGACGACATCTTGGTTAGATACGCAGTATTTT.

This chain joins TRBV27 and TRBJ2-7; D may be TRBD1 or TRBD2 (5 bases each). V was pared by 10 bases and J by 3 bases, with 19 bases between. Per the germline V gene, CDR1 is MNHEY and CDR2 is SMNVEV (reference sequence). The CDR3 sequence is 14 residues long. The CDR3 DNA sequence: TGTGCCACCCAAATACAGGTCGGGGACTACGAGCAGTACTTC. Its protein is CATQIQVGDYEQYF.

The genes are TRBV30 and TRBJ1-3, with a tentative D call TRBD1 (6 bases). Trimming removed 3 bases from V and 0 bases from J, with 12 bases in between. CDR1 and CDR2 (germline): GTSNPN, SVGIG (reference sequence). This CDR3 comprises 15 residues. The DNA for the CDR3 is TGTGCCTGGAGCCCCAGGGGTGCCTCTGGAAACACCATATATTTT. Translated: CAWSPRGASGNTIYF.

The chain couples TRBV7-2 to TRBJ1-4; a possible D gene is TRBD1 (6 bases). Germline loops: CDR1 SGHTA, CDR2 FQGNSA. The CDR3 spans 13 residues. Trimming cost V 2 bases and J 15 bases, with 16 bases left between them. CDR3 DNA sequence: TGTGCCAGCAGCTTAAGTCGGGACACCGCAATGTTTTTT. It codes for CASSLSRDTAMFF.

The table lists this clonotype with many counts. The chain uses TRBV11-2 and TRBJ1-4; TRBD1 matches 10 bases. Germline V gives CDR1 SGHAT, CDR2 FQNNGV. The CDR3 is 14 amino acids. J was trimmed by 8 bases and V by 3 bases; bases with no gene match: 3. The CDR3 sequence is CASSFGQGGEKLFF. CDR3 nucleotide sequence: TGTGCCAGCAGCTTCGGACAGGGGGGAGAAAAACTGTTTTTT. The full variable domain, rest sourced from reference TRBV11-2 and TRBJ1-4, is EAGVAQSPRYKIIEKRQSVAFWCNPISGHATLYWYQQILGQGPKLLIQFQNNGVVDDSQLPKDRFSAERLKGVDSTLKIQPAKLEDSAVYLCASSFGQGGEKLFFGSGTQLSVL.

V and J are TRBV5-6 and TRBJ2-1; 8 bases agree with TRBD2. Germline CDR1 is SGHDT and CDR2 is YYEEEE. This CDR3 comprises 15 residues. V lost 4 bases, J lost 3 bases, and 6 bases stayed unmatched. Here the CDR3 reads CASSPAGVVYNEQFF. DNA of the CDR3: TGTGCCAGCAGCCCAGCGGGAGTGGTCTACAATGAGCAGTTCTTC.

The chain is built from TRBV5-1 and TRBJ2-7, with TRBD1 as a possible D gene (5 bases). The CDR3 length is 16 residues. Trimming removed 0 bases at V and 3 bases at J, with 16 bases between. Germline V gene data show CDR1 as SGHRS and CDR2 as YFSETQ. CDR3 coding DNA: TGCGCCAGCAGCTTGGTCCAAGGGGTCAGGGACTACGAGCAGTACTTC. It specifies CASSLVQGVRDYEQYF.

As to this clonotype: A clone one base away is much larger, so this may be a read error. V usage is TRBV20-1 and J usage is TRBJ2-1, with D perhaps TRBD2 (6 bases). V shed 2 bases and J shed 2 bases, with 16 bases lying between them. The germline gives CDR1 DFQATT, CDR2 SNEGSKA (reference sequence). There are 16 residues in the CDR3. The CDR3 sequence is CSARKYGGMPYNEQFF. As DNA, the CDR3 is TGCAGTGCTAGAAAGTATGGCGGGATGCCCTACAATGAGCAGTTCTTC.

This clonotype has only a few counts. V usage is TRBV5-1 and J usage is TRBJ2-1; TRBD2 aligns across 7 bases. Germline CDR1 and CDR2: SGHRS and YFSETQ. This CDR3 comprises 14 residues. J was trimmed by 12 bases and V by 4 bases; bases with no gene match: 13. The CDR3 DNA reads TGCGCCAGCAGCGTGACCGTAAATGGGGGGGGGCAGTTCTTC. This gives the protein CASSVTVNGGGQFF. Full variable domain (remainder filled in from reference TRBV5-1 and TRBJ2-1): KAGVTQTPRYLIKTRGQQVTLSCSPISGHRSVSWYQQTPGQGLQFLFEYFSETQRNKGNFPGRFSGRQFSNSRSEMNVSTLELGDSALYLCASSVTVNGGGQFFGPGTRLTVL.